In this sample, the clone carrying this T cell receptor (beta chain) turned up a few times. A read error may explain this, as a much larger clone is one base away. Amplification of TCR beta CDR3 regions was performed using RNA transcripts as template. A set of HTBI primers served as the primers for a first-round RT-PCR of the TCR CDR3. MiXCR was run by TCRdb on the multiplex PCR reads, yielding one entry per CDR3 protein. The sample has about 400,000 distinct CDR3 sequences; roughly 15% are singletons. These data are taken from a study of T cells in Graves' hyperthyroidism and ophthalmopathy. Those patients with uncontrolled infection, other autoimmune disease, pregnancy or lactation were excluded. The authors took PBMCs from 10 ml fresh peripheral blood. The receptor comes from a woman aged 25-40 years with Graves' ophthalmopathy. Sequencing input: blood.

The CDR3 protein is CASSPPGQAYNEQLF. The CDR3 DNA follows: TGTGCCAGCAGTCCACCGGGACAGGCCTACAATGAGCAGCTCTTC. This chain connects TRBV28 to TRBJ2-1, with TRBD1 matching 8 bases. Germline V CDR1 and CDR2: MDHEN, SYDVKM. This CDR3 has 15 amino acids.